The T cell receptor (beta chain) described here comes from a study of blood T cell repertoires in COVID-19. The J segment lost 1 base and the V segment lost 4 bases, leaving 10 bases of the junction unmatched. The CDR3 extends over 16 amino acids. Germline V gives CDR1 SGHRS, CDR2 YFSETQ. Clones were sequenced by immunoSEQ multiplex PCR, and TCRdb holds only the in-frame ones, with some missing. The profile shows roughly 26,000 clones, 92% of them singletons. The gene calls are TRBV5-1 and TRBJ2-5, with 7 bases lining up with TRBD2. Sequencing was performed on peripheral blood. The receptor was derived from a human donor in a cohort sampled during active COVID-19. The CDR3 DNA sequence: TGCGCCAGCAGCGTGGTGGGATCTAGCGGCCAAGAGACCCAGTACTTC. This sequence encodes CASSVVGSSGQETQYF.